These 15 T cell receptor beta chains were all obtained from the same sample, sequenced in a study of cytomegalovirus exposure and HLA in healthy donors. Use of 60 Vbeta and 13 Jbeta primers characterized the PCR. Measured with immunoSEQ multiplex PCR; TCRdb has only the in-frame clones, and not every one. The table has tens of thousands of clones, roughly 76% seen once. The source material was PBMCs. The receptor set was obtained from a woman aged 40-49 years in good health and CMV-seropositive.

The V gene is TRBV4-2, the J gene TRBJ2-7; 11 bases map to TRBD1. Germline V lookup: CDR1 LGHNA, CDR2 YNFKEQ. Germline trimming cut 4 bases from V and 5 bases from J; bases unmatched to any gene: 13. The CDR3 spans 17 residues. The CDR3 loop reads CASSPTTSGQGDHEQYF. The CDR3 DNA sequence: TGTGCCAGCAGCCCCACGACATCGGGACAGGGGGACCACGAGCAGTACTTC.

V is TRBV2 and J is TRBJ1-1, with D uncertain. The CDR3 loop spans 13 amino acids. The germline gives CDR1 SNHLY, CDR2 FYNNEI. Between the trimmed V and J ends, which lost 4 bases and 7 bases, there was a span of 13 bases. The CDR3 DNA is TGTGCCAGCAGTGTTCAGGTTGAGATTGAAGCTTTCTTT. Protein: CASSVQVEIEAFF.

The chain employs TRBV7-7 and TRBJ2-7; no clear D gene. Trimming removed 5 bases at V and 10 bases at J, with 12 bases between. CDR1 is SSHAT, CDR2 FNYEAQ, per germline (reference sequence). The CDR3 sequence is 11 residues long. This CDR3 is CASSRSDPQYF. CDR3 nucleotides: TGTGCCAGCAGCCGAAGCGATCCTCAGTACTTC. The whole variable domain, filled in from reference TRBV7-7 and TRBJ2-7, reads GAGVSQSPRYKVTKRGQDVTLRCDPISSHATLYWYQQALGQGPEFLTYFNYEAQPDKSGLPSDRFSAERPEGSISTLTIQRTEQRDSAMYRCASSRSDPQYFGPGTRLTVT.

The V gene is TRBV18, the J gene TRBJ1-1, with no clear D. The length of the CDR3 is 14 residues. Trimming took 0 bases from V and 6 from J, leaving 11 bases between them. Germline loops: CDR1 KGHSH, CDR2 LQKENI. CDR3 nucleotides: TGTGCCAGCTCACCACCGGTAGCATTCCCTGAAGCTTTCTTT. Translated, it gives CASSPPVAFPEAFF.

This clone was counted only a few times. The rearrangement links TRBV27 to TRBJ1-2, with TRBD1 as a possible D gene (5 bases). V was cut by 6 bases and J by 7 bases, with 18 bases left in between. The germline V gene encodes CDR1 MNHEY and CDR2 SMNVEV (reference sequence). The CDR3 extends over 14 amino acids. The DNA for the CDR3 is TGTGCCAGCAGGATCCGACGGGGGGAGCGTGGCTACACCTTC. Protein sequence: CASRIRRGERGYTF.

The V call is TRBV13, the J call TRBJ2-7, with 8 bases aligning to TRBD1. With 5 bases clipped from V and 6 bases from J, the junction kept 9 bases outside the gene matches. CDR1 PRHDT and CDR2 FYEKMQ come from the germline V gene (reference sequence). The CDR3 runs 14 residues. The CDR3 sequence is CASSPRTGFLEQYF. The CDR3, as DNA: TGTGCCAGCAGCCCCCGGACAGGGTTTCTCGAGCAGTACTTC.

The chain has TRBV2 and TRBJ2-7; 10 bases are a match to TRBD1. In germline, CDR1 is SNHLY, CDR2 FYNNEI. This CDR3 is 15 amino acids long. The V segment lost 6 bases and the J segment 5 bases; nucleotides outside the gene matches: 10. CDR3 loop: CASRDGTGAGNEQYF. The CDR3 DNA is TGTGCCAGCAGGGACGGGACAGGGGCGGGAAACGAGCAGTACTTC. The variable domain in full, with the rest retrieved from reference TRBV2 and TRBJ2-7, is EPEVTQTPSHQVTQMGQEVILRCVPISNHLYFYWYRQILGQKVEFLVSFYNNEISEKSEIFDDQFSVERPDGSNFTLKIRSTKLEDSAMYFCASRDGTGAGNEQYFGPGTRLTVT.

The chain couples TRBV21-1 to TRBJ1-1; the D call of TRBD1 is as the table states it, not checked on the DNA. TRBV21-1 corresponds to a pseudogene. CDR3 length: 15 amino acids. CDR3 coding DNA: TGTGCCAGCATCGGCACCGGGACAGAGAACACTGAAGCTTTCTTT. Encoded protein: CASIGTGTENTEAFF.

This clone was detected only a few times. This rearrangement joins TRBV19 to TRBJ2-3; D is uncertain. V was shortened by 1 base and J by 2 bases, with 4 bases between the two germline ends. The CDR3 is made up of 13 amino acids. The germline gives CDR1 LNHDA, CDR2 SQIVND (reference sequence). The CDR3 nucleotides read TGTGCCAGTAGTATAGGACACACAGATACGCAGTATTTT. Translation gives CASSIGHTDTQYF.

This chain uses TRBV6-1 with TRBJ2-7; 12 positions agree with TRBD2. Germline-derived CDR1 and CDR2 are MNHNS and SASEGT. The junction had 6 bases not matched to a gene; V was cut back by 10 bases and J by 5 bases. This CDR3 has 13 amino acids. CDR3 coding DNA: TGTGCCACCACACTAGCGGGGGGCCACGAGCAGTACTTC. Residues: CATTLAGGHEQYF.

This chain joins TRBV19 and TRBJ1-6, with 7 bases matching TRBD1. CDR3 length equals 15 residues. V gave up 6 bases and J gave up 5 bases; unmatched junction bases: 7. Germline assignment: CDR1 LNHDA and CDR2 SQIVND (reference sequence). CDR3 loop: CASRVLTGDNSPLHF. The CDR3 DNA reads TGTGCCAGTAGGGTCCTTACAGGGGATAATTCACCCCTCCACTTT. Complete variable domain (other parts from reference TRBV19 and TRBJ1-6): DGGITQSPKYLFRKEGQNVTLSCEQNLNHDAMYWYRQDPGQGLRLIYYSQIVNDFQKGDIAEGYSVSREKKESFPLTVTSAQKNPTAFYLCASRVLTGDNSPLHFGNGTRLTVT.

The V gene is TRBV11-2, the J gene TRBJ1-5, with D perhaps TRBD1 (5 bases). Between the trimmed V and J ends, which lost 2 bases and 1 base, there was a span of 15 bases. The CDR3 covers 17 residues. Per the germline V gene, CDR1 is SGHAT and CDR2 is FQNNGV. DNA for the CDR3: TGTGCCAGCAGCTTAAGACCGGAGGGGAGAAGCAATCAGCCCCAGCATTTT. Translation: CASSLRPEGRSNQPQHF.

The gene calls are TRBV6-1 and TRBJ1-5, with D perhaps matching TRBD1 (6 bases). This CDR3 spans 15 amino acids. Per the germline V gene, CDR1 is MNHNS and CDR2 is SASEGT. Trimming removed 0 bases at V and 7 bases at J, with 13 bases between. In DNA form, the CDR3 reads TGTGCCAGCAGTGAAGCGCGGGGGGCAATACAGCCCCAGCATTTT. It yields the protein CASSEARGAIQPQHF.

This clone was observed a handful of times. V and J are TRBV28 and TRBJ1-2; 8 positions match TRBD1. The CDR3 is made up of 16 amino acids. The germline V gene encodes CDR1 MDHEN and CDR2 SYDVKM. V dropped 7 bases and J dropped 4; count of bases not matched to a gene: 14. CDR3 DNA: TGTGCCAGCACCTCACCCGCGTGGACAGGGATCTATGGCTACACCTTC. It is translated as CASTSPAWTGIYGYTF.

The V gene is TRBV5-3, the J gene TRBJ2-7, with D perhaps TRBD1 (5 bases). TRBV5-3 carries the ORF label, with uncertain function. This CDR3 spans 11 amino acids. Trimming pared 4 bases from V and 9 bases from J, leaving 11 bases between. The CDR3 DNA reads TGTGCCAGAAGCACCGACAGTCGGCAGTACTTC. It yields the protein CARSTDSRQYF.